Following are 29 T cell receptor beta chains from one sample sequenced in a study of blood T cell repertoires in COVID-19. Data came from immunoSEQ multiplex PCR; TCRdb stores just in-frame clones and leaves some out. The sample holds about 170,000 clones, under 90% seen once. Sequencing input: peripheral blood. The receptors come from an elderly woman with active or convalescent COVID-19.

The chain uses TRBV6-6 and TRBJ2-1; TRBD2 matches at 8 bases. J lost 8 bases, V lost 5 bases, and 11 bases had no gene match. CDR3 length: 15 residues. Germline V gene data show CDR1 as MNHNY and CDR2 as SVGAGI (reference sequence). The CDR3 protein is CASSRPSGSQYEQFF. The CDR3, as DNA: TGTGCCAGCAGTAGACCGAGCGGGAGTCAGTATGAGCAGTTCTTC.

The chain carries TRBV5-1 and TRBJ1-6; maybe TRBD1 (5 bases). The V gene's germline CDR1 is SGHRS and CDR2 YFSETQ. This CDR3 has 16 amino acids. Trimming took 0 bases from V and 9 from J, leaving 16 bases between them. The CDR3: CASSLAPGFYGSPLHF. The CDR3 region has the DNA TGCGCCAGCAGCTTGGCTCCAGGGTTTTATGGTTCACCCCTCCACTTT.

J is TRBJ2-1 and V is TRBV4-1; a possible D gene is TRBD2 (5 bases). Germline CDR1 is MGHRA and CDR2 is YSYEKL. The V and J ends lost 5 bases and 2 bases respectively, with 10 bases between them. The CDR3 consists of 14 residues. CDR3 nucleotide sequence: TGCGCCAGCAGCGGGGAGCGAACCTACAATGAGCAGTTCTTC. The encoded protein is CASSGERTYNEQFF.

The CDR3 DNA reads as TGTGCCAGCTCACCAAACCGGGGGACCGGGGAGCTGTTTTTT. It translates to CASSPNRGTGELFF. The chain employs TRBV18 and TRBJ2-2, with TRBD2 as a possible D gene (6 bases). Germline lookup yields CDR1 KGHSH and CDR2 LQKENI. The length of the CDR3 is 14 residues. V lost 2 bases, J lost 5 bases, and 9 bases lay in between.

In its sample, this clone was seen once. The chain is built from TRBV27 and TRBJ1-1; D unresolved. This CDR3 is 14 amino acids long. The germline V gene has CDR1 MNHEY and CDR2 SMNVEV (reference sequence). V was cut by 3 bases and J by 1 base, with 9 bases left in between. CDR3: CASSFRQRNTEAFF. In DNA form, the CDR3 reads TGTGCCAGCAGTTTTCGCCAGCGGAACACTGAAGCTTTCTTT.

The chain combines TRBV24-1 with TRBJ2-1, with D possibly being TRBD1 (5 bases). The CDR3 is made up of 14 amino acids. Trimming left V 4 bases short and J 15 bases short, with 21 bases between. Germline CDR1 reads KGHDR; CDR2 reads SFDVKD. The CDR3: CATSDPTTEPRPFF. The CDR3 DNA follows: TGTGCCACCAGTGACCCGACGACAGAGCCCCGACCGTTCTTC.

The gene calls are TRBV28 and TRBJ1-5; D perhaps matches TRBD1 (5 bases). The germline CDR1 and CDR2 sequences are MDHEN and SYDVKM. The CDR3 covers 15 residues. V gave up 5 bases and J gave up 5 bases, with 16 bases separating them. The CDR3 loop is CASSASGKSYQPQHF. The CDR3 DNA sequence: TGTGCCAGCAGTGCCTCAGGGAAAAGCTATCAGCCCCAGCATTTT.

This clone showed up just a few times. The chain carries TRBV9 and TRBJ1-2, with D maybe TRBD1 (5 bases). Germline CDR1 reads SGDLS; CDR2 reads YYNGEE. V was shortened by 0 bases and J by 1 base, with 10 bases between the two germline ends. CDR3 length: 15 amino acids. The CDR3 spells CASSVDWTNNYGYTF. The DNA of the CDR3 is TGTGCCAGCAGCGTAGACTGGACAAATAACTATGGCTACACCTTC.

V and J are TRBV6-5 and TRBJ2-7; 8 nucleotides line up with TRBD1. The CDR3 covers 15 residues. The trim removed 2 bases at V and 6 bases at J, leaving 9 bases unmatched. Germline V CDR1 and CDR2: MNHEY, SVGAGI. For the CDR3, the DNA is TGTGCCAGCAGTTACCTCAGGACAGGGTCTAGCGAGCAGTACTTC. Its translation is CASSYLRTGSSEQYF.

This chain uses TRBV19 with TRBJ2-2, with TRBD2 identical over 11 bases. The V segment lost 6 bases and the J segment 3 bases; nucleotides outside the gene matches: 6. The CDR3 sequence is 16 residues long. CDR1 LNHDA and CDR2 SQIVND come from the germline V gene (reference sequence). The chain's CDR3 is CASRPLAGADTGELFF. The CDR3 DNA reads TGTGCCAGTAGGCCACTAGCGGGGGCGGACACCGGGGAGCTGTTTTTT.

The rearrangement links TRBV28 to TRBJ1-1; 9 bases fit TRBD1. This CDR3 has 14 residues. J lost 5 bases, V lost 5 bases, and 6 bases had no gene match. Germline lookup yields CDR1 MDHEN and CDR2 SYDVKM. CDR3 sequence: CASSPRTGVTEAFF. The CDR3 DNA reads TGTGCCAGCAGTCCTCGGACAGGGGTTACTGAAGCTTTCTTT.

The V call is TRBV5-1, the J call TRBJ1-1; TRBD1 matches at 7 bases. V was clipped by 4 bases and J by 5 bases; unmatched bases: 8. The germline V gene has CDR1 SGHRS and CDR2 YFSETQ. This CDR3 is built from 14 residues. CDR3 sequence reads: CASSLTGLPTEAFF. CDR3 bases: TGCGCCAGCAGCCTGACAGGGCTCCCAACTGAAGCTTTCTTT.

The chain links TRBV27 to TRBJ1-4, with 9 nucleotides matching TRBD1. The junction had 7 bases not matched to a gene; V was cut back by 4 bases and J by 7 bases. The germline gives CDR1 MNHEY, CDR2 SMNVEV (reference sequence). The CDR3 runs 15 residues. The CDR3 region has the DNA TGTGCCAGCAGTTCTGGGGACAGGGTCGGTGAAAAACTGTTTTTT. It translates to CASSSGDRVGEKLFF.

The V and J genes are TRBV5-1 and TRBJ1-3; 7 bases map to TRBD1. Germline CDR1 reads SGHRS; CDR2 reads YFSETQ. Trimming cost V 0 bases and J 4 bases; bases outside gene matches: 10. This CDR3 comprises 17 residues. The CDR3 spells CASSLAPIRGLGNTIYF. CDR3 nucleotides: TGCGCCAGCAGCTTGGCCCCTATTAGGGGGCTGGGAAACACCATATATTTT.

The CDR3 protein is CASSFFTTGGNEKLFF. Written as DNA, the CDR3 is TGTGCCAGCAGCTTCTTTACGACAGGGGGGAATGAAAAACTGTTTTTT. The genes are TRBV7-2 and TRBJ1-4; TRBD1 agrees at 9 bases. V was clipped by 3 bases and J by 5 bases; unmatched bases: 7. The CDR3 totals 16 residues. Per the germline V gene, CDR1 is SGHTA and CDR2 is FQGNSA.

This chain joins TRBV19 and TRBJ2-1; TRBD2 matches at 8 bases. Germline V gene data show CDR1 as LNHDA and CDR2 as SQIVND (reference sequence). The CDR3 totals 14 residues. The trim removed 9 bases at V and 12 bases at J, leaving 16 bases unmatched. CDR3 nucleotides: TGTGCCAGCCGATCTAGCGGGCGCCCCTCGGGGCAGTTCTTC. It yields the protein CASRSSGRPSGQFF.

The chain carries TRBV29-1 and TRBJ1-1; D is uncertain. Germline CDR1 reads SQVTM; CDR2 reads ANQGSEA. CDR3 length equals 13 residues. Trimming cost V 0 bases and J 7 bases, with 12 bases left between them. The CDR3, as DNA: TGCAGCGTTGAAGACCTTTCTGGCGGTGAAGCTTTCTTT. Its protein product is CSVEDLSGGEAFF.

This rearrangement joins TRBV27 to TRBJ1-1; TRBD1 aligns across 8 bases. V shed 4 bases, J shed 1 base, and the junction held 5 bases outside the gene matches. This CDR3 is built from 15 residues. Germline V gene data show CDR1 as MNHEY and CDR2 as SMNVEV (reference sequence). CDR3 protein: CASSSHGTGNTEAFF. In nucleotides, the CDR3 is TGTGCCAGCAGTTCCCACGGGACAGGGAACACTGAAGCTTTCTTT.

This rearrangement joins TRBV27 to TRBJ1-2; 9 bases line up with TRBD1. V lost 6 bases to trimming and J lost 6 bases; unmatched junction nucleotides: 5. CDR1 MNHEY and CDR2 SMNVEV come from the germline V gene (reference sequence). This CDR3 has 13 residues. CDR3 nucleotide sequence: TGTGCCAGCAGAGGGACAGGGCGGGATGGCTACACCTTC. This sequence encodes CASRGTGRDGYTF.

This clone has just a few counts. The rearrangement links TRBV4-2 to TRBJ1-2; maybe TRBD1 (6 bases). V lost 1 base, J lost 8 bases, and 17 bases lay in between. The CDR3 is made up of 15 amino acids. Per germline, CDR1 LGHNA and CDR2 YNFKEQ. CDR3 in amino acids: CASSQGGGGALGYTF. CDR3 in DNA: TGTGCCAGCAGCCAAGGAGGAGGGGGGGCTCTCGGCTACACCTTC.

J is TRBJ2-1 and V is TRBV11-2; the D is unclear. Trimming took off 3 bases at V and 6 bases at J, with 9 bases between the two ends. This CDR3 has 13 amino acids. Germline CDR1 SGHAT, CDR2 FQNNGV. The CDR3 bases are TGTGCCAGCAGCTTTATGCGGAGCAATGAGCAGTTCTTC. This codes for CASSFMRSNEQFF.

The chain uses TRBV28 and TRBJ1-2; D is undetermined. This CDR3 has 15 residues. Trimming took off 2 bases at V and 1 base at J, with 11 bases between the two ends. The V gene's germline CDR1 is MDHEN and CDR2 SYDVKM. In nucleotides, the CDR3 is TGTGCCAGCAGTTTAGGTTCAGGCGATAACTATGGCTACACCTTC. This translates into CASSLGSGDNYGYTF.

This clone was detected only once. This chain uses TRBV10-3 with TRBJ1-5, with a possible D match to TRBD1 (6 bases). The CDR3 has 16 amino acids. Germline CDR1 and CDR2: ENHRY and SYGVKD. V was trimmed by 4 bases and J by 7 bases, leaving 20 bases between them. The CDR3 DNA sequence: TGTGCCATCAGTGCAGTCGACAGGAGAGAGGACCAGCCCCAGCATTTT. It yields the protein CAISAVDRREDQPQHF.

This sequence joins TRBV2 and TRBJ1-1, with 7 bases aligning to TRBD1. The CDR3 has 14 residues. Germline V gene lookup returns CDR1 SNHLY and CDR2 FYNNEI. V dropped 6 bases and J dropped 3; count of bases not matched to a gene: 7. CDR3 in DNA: TGTGCCAGCAGCGGGGACAGTAAAGACACTGAAGCTTTCTTT. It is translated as CASSGDSKDTEAFF.

The CDR3 loop is CASNPRTDSSYEQYF. In DNA form, the CDR3 reads TGTGCCAGCAACCCACGGACAGATTCCTCCTACGAGCAGTACTTC. The chain carries TRBV28 and TRBJ2-7, with a possible D match to TRBD1 (6 bases). Trimming cost V 7 bases and J 0 bases, with 16 bases left between them. CDR3 length: 15 amino acids. CDR1 is MDHEN, CDR2 SYDVKM, per germline.

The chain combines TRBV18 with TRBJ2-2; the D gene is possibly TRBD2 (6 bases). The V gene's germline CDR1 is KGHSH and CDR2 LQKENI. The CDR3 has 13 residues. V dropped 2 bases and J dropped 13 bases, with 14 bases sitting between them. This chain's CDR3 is CASSPYAEGGLFF. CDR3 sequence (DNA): TGTGCCAGCTCACCATACGCAGAGGGAGGGCTGTTTTTT.

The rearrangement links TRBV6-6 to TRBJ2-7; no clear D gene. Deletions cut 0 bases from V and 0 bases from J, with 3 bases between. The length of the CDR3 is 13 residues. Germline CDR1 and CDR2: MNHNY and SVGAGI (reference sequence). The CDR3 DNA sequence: TGTGCCAGCAGTTACTCACTCTCCTACGAGCAGTACTTC. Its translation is CASSYSLSYEQYF.

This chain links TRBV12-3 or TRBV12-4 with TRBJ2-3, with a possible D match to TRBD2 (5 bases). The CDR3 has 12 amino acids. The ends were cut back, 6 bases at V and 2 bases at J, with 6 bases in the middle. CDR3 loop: CASRRDTDTQYF. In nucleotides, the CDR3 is TGTGCCAGCAGGAGGGACACAGATACGCAGTATTTT.

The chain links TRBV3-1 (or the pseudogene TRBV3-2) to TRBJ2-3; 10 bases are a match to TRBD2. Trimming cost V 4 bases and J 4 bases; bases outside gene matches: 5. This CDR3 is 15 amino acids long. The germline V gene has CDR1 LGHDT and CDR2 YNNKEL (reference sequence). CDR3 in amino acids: CASSPGTSVADTQYF. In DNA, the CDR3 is TGTGCCAGCAGCCCCGGGACTAGCGTTGCAGATACGCAGTATTTT.